The clone carrying this T cell receptor beta chain was seen only a few times. As yet, its antigen is unknown. V was pared by 6 bases and J by 7 bases, with 22 bases between. The CDR3 sequence is 14 residues long. Per the germline V gene, CDR1 is DFQATT and CDR2 is SNEGSKA (reference sequence). These data originate in a study of T cell repertoires in cytomegalovirus infection. TCRdb processed the reads anew with MiXCR; each CDR3 protein has one entry. The data show hundreds of thousands of distinct CDR3 sequences, around 35% seen once. The clonotype comes from a human donor in good health (CMV status not recorded). Some clones in this sample may be carry-over from other donors' samples. The material sequenced was cultured PBMCs, taken from culture after CMV antigen stimulation. The genes are TRBV20-1 and TRBJ2-7; the D gene could be TRBD1 or TRBD2 (5 bases each). The CDR3 reads CSADRGTMEDEQYF. CDR3 nucleotide sequence: TGCAGTGCCGACCGAGGGACGATGGAAGATGAGCAGTACTTC.